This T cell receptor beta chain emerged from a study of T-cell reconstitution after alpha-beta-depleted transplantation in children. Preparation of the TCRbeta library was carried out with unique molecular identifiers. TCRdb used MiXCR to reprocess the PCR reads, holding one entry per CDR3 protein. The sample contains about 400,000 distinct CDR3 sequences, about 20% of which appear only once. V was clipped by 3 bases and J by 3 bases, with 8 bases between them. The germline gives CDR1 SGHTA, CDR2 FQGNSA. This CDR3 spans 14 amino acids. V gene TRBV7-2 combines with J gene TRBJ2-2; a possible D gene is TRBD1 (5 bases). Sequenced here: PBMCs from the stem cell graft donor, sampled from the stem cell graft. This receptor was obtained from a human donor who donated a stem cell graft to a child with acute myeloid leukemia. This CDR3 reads CASSFKGDTGELFF. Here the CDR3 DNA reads TGTGCCAGCAGCTTTAAAGGGGACACCGGGGAGCTGTTTTTT.